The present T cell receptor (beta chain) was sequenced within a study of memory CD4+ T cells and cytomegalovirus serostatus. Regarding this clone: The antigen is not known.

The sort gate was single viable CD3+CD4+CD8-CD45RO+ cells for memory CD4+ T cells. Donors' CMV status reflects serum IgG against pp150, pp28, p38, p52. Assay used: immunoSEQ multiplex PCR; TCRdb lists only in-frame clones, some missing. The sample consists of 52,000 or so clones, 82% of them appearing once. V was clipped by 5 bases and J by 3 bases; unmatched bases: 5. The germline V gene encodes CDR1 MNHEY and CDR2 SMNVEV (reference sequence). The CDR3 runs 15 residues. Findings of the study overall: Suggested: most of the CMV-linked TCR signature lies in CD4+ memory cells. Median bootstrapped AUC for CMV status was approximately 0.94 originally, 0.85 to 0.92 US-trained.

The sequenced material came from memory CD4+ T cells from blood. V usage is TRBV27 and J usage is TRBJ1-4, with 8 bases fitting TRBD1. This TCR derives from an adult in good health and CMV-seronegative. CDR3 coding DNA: TGTGCCAGCAGTCGCCTACAGGGGGCTAATGAAAAACTGTTTTTT. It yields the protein CASSRLQGANEKLFF.